The next 14 T cell receptor beta chains were all read from a single sample in a study of siplizumab effects on memory and regulatory T cells. Using immunoSEQ multiplex PCR, the repertoire was profiled, and TCRdb retains in-frame clones only, with some absent. The repertoire holds 100,000 or so clones, with 92% as singletons. Input material: Tregs sorted from blood. Source of these receptors: a human donor in good health.

The chain combines TRBV18 with TRBJ2-7, with 7 bases matching TRBD1. From germline, CDR1 is KGHSH and CDR2 LQKENI. Trimming at V came to 0 bases and at J to 4 bases, leaving 3 bases not matched to a gene. The CDR3 runs 14 residues. The CDR3 reads CASSPPTGPYEQYF. CDR3 coding DNA: TGTGCCAGCTCACCACCGACAGGGCCGTACGAGCAGTACTTC.

V is TRBV7-9 and J is TRBJ2-5; TRBD2 aligns across 9 bases. The V segment lost 6 bases and the J segment 5 bases; nucleotides outside the gene matches: 13. Per the germline V gene, CDR1 is SEHNR and CDR2 is FQNEAQ (reference sequence). This CDR3 is built from 16 residues. The CDR3 nucleotides read TGTGCCAGCAGAGTGGGCGCGGGAGGGCCGTGGGAGACCCAGTACTTC. This codes for CASRVGAGGPWETQYF.

This clone was seen once. This chain joins TRBV10-3 and TRBJ1-1, with TRBD1 matching over 12 bases. Germline lookup yields CDR1 ENHRY and CDR2 SYGVKD. J was trimmed by 6 bases and V by 3 bases; bases with no gene match: 11. This CDR3 is 17 amino acids long. The CDR3 nucleotides read TGTGCCATCAGTGATCCGGGACAGGGGGCTTCTAACCCTGAAGCTTTCTTT. Its protein product is CAISDPGQGASNPEAFF.

The J gene is TRBJ2-3, the V gene TRBV10-3, with D hard to call. The CDR3 runs 15 residues. Germline-derived CDR1 and CDR2 are ENHRY and SYGVKD. Trimming removed 6 bases from V and 2 bases from J, with 15 bases in between. The CDR3: CAIRTHSENTDTQYF. CDR3 bases: TGTGCCATCAGGACACACAGCGAAAACACAGATACGCAGTATTTT.

The J gene is TRBJ1-1, the V gene TRBV20-1; D is unresolved. There are 11 residues in the CDR3. Germline lookup yields CDR1 DFQATT and CDR2 SNEGSKA (reference sequence). The V end was cut by 6 bases, the J end by 6 bases, with 11 bases between. In DNA form, the CDR3 reads TGCAGTGCCCCTGTCTGGCCTGAAGCTTTCTTT. It encodes CSAPVWPEAFF.

The DNA for the CDR3 is TGTGCCATCAGTTATGGCGGGAGGGCCGCAGATACGCAGTATTTT. Its translation is CAISYGGRAADTQYF. This chain uses TRBV10-3 with TRBJ2-3; 9 bases are a match to TRBD2. CDR3 length: 15 residues. Germline lookup yields CDR1 ENHRY and CDR2 SYGVKD. The V segment lost 5 bases and the J segment 4 bases; nucleotides outside the gene matches: 7.

The chain has TRBV29-1 and TRBJ2-7; tentatively, D is TRBD1 (6 bases). CDR1 and CDR2 from the germline V gene are SQVTM and ANQGSEA. This CDR3 contains 12 residues. The germline V and J ends were trimmed by 6 bases and 3 bases, with 12 bases remaining between them. CDR3 residues: CSVGTLRYEQYF. The CDR3 DNA reads as TGCAGCGTCGGGACACTACGCTACGAGCAGTACTTC.

The rearrangement links TRBV5-1 to TRBJ1-1; D call uncertain. Germline V gene sequence: CDR1 SGHRS, CDR2 YFSETQ. CDR3 length equals 14 residues. Trimming left V 1 base short and J 1 base short, with 8 bases between. In DNA, the CDR3 is TGCGCCAGCAGCTTGCGGTCGGCGAACACTGAAGCTTTCTTT. Encoded protein: CASSLRSANTEAFF.

This chain connects TRBV9 to TRBJ2-3; D possibly corresponds to TRBD2 (5 bases). Germline V gene lookup returns CDR1 SGDLS and CDR2 YYNGEE. The CDR3 totals 16 residues. Trimming removed 0 bases at V and 1 base at J, with 12 bases between. The CDR3 DNA follows: TGTGCCAGCAGCGTAGCGGGCGGAGGCGGCACAGATACGCAGTATTTT. As protein: CASSVAGGGGTDTQYF. Combining the CDR3 with reference TRBV9 and TRBJ2-3 gives the whole variable domain DSGVTQTPKHLITATGQRVTLRCSPRSGDLSVYWYQQSLDQGLQFLIQYYNGEERAKGNILERFSAQQFPDLHSELNLSSLELGDSALYFCASSVAGGGGTDTQYFGPGTRLTVL.

The chain has TRBV4-1 and TRBJ2-5, with D perhaps given as TRBD1 or TRBD2 (6 bases each). V was cut by 1 base and J by 5 bases, with 14 bases left in between. The CDR3 extends over 15 amino acids. In germline, CDR1 is MGHRA, CDR2 YSYEKL. CDR3 nucleotide sequence: TGCGCCAGCAGCCAAGCGGGGGCGCAGGCGGAGACCCAGTACTTC. The encoded protein is CASSQAGAQAETQYF.

The chain employs TRBV27 and TRBJ2-1, with 13 bases fitting TRBD2. CDR1 is MNHEY, CDR2 SMNVEV, per germline (reference sequence). This CDR3 is 14 amino acids long. V lost 6 bases and J lost 15; bases outside the gene matches: 11. The CDR3, as DNA: TGTGCCAGCAGAACGGGACTAGCGGGAAAAATGACGTTCTTC. It encodes CASRTGLAGKMTFF.

The V and J genes are TRBV5-1 and TRBJ1-4; TRBD1 agrees at 8 bases. Germline V gives CDR1 SGHRS, CDR2 YFSETQ. The CDR3 loop spans 14 amino acids. V shed 5 bases and J 4 bases; nucleotides not matched to a gene: 4. CDR3 residues: CASRVGQVNEKLFF. CDR3 nucleotides: TGCGCCAGCAGAGTGGGACAGGTTAATGAAAAACTGTTTTTT. Combining the CDR3 with reference TRBV5-1 and TRBJ1-4 gives the whole variable domain KAGVTQTPRYLIKTRGQQVTLSCSPISGHRSVSWYQQTPGQGLQFLFEYFSETQRNKGNFPGRFSGRQFSNSRSEMNVSTLELGDSALYLCASRVGQVNEKLFFGSGTQLSVL.

The CDR3 spells CSVERTGMNGYTF. CDR3 sequence (DNA): TGCAGCGTTGAAAGGACAGGGATGAACGGCTACACCTTC. The rearrangement links TRBV29-1 to TRBJ1-2; 8 bases match TRBD1. Germline CDR1 reads SQVTM; CDR2 reads ANQGSEA. The CDR3 has 13 residues. Losses at the gene ends were 2 bases for V and 8 bases for J; bases not matched to a gene: 7.

The V and J genes are TRBV30 and TRBJ2-7; the match to TRBD1 covers 10 bases. V lost 4 bases to trimming and J lost 6 bases; unmatched junction nucleotides: 3. This CDR3 has 12 amino acids. Germline assignment: CDR1 GTSNPN and CDR2 SVGIG (reference sequence). CDR3 sequence: CAWTRTGGEQYF. The CDR3 region has the DNA TGTGCCTGGACACGGACAGGGGGCGAGCAGTACTTC.